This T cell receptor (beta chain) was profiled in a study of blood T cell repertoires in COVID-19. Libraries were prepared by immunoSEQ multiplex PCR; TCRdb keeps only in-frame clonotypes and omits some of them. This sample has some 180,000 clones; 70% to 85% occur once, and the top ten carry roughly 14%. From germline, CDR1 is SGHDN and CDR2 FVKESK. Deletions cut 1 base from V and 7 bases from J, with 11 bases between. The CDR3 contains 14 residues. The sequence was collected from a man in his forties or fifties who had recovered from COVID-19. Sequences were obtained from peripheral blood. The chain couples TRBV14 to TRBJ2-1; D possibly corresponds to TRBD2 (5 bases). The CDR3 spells CASSQVLASNEQFF. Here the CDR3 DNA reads TGTGCCAGCAGCCAAGTTCTAGCTAGTAATGAGCAGTTCTTC. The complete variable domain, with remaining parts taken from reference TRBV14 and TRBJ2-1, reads EAGVTQFPSHSVIEKGQTVTLRCDPISGHDNLYWYRRVMGKEIKFLLHFVKESKQDESGMPNNRFLAERTGGTYSTLKVQPAELEDSGVYFCASSQVLASNEQFFGPGTRLTVL.